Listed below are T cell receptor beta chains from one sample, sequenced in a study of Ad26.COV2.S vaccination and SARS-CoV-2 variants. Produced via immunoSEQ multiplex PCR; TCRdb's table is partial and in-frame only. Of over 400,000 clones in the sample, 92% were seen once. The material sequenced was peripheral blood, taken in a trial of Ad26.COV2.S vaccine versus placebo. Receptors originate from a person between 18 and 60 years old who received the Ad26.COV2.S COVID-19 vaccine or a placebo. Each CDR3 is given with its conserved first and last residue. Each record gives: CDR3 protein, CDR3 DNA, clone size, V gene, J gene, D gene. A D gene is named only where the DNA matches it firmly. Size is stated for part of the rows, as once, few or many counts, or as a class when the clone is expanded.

CDR3: CASSPEAGDEQYF
DNA: TGTGCCAGCAGCCCCGAGGCAGGGGACGAGCAGTACTTC
size: NA
V: TRBV3-1/TRBV3-2
J: TRBJ2-7
D: NA

CDR3: CASSQLAPTGGYERDEQYF
DNA: TGCGCCAGCAGCCAACTGGCCCCGACAGGGGGCTACGAGAGGGACGAGCAGTACTTC
size: NA
V: TRBV4-3
J: TRBJ2-7
D: TRBD1

CDR3: CAWRRQGAISRNYGYTF
DNA: TGTGCCTGGAGACGACAGGGGGCGATTTCGAGAAACTATGGCTACACCTTC
size: once
V: TRBV30
J: TRBJ1-2
D: TRBD1

CDR3: CASSPQGQSLHF
DNA: TGTGCCAGCTCACCTCAAGGACAGTCCCTCCACTTT
size: NA
V: TRBV18
J: TRBJ1-6
D: NA

CDR3: CASSIAPGNTEAFF
DNA: TGTGCCAGTAGTATAGCGCCGGGTAACACTGAAGCTTTCTTT
size: NA
V: TRBV19
J: TRBJ1-1
D: NA

CDR3: CASSLSRGSKSNQPQHF
DNA: TGTGCCAGCAGTTTGAGCAGGGGAAGTAAGAGCAATCAGCCCCAGCATTTT
size: few
V: TRBV6-2/TRBV6-3
J: TRBJ1-5
D: NA

CDR3: CASSYVPRTGELFF
DNA: TGTGCCAGCAGTTACGTCCCGAGGACCGGGGAACTGTTTTTT
size: NA
V: TRBV6-2/TRBV6-3
J: TRBJ1-4
D: NA

CDR3: CASSLAPDRADQPQHF
DNA: TGCGCCAGCAGCTTGGCCCCAGACAGGGCAGATCAGCCCCAGCATTTT
size: once
V: TRBV5-1
J: TRBJ1-5
D: TRBD1

CDR3: CASSLRDREDYEQYF
DNA: TGCGCCAGCAGCCTCCGGGACAGGGAGGACTACGAGCAGTACTTC
size: NA
V: TRBV5-1
J: TRBJ2-7
D: TRBD1

CDR3: CATSSRRGQGAEGYTF
DNA: TGTGCCACCAGCTCCCGTAGGGGACAGGGGGCGGAAGGCTACACCTTC
size: NA
V: TRBV15
J: TRBJ1-2
D: TRBD1

CDR3: CASSIEGVDYGYTF
DNA: TGTGCCAGTAGTATAGAGGGGGTCGACTATGGCTACACCTTC
size: NA
V: TRBV19
J: TRBJ1-2
D: NA

CDR3: CASSSTGAQETQYF
DNA: TGTGCCAGCAGCTCGACAGGTGCCCAAGAGACCCAGTACTTC
size: NA
V: TRBV7-9
J: TRBJ2-5
D: NA

CDR3: CASSETSRRDRIYNEQFF
DNA: TGTGCCAGCAGCGAGACCTCGAGGCGGGACAGGATCTACAATGAGCAGTTCTTC
size: NA
V: TRBV2
J: TRBJ2-1
D: TRBD1

CDR3: CASSLLLTYNEQFF
DNA: TGTGCCAGCAGTTTACTCCTGACCTACAATGAGCAGTTCTTC
size: once
V: TRBV28
J: TRBJ2-1
D: NA

CDR3: CATSAGRGTGANVLTF
DNA: TGTGCCACCAGCGCAGGACGGGGTACTGGGGCCAACGTCCTGACTTTC
size: NA
V: TRBV15
J: TRBJ2-6
D: NA

CDR3: CASSLEQPALEGNQPQHF
DNA: TGTGCCAGCAGCTTAGAGCAGCCCGCCCTCGAGGGCAATCAGCCCCAGCATTTT
size: NA
V: TRBV7-2
J: TRBJ1-5
D: NA

CDR3: CASSSRTSGGANEQFF
DNA: TGCGCCAGCAGCTCCCGGACTAGCGGGGGGGCGAATGAGCAGTTCTTC
size: NA
V: TRBV5-1
J: TRBJ2-1
D: TRBD2

CDR3: CASSISNWDVGNQPQHF
DNA: TGTGCCAGTAGTATCTCTAACTGGGATGTGGGCAATCAGCCCCAGCATTTT
size: NA
V: TRBV19
J: TRBJ1-5
D: NA

CDR3: CASSPSLTRGQFF
DNA: TGTGCCAGCAGCCCTAGTTTGACGAGGGGGCAGTTCTTC
size: NA
V: TRBV13
J: TRBJ2-1
D: NA

CDR3: CASSYSPLTGNQPQHF
DNA: TGTGCCAGCAGTTACTCACCCTTGACTGGAAATCAGCCCCAGCATTTT
size: once
V: TRBV6-5
J: TRBJ1-5
D: NA

CDR3: CASRDIAGGELFF
DNA: TGTGCCAGCAGGGATATAGCTGGCGGGGAGCTGTTTTTT
size: few
V: TRBV6-5
J: TRBJ2-2
D: NA

CDR3: CASWDRANTGELFF
DNA: TGTGCCAGCTGGGACAGAGCGAACACCGGGGAGCTGTTTTTT
size: NA
V: TRBV2
J: TRBJ2-2
D: TRBD1

CDR3: CASTPTSAGGQEQYF
DNA: TGTGCCAGCACCCCTACCAGCGCGGGGGGGCAAGAGCAGTACTTC
size: NA
V: TRBV6-5
J: TRBJ2-7
D: TRBD2

CDR3: CASSSIRQGRATNEKLFF
DNA: TGTGCCAGCAGTAGTATTAGGCAGGGGAGGGCAACTAATGAAAAACTGTTTTTT
size: NA
V: TRBV28
J: TRBJ1-4
D: NA

CDR3: CASSAGQGAWEQYF
DNA: TGTGCCAGCAGCGCCGGACAGGGGGCTTGGGAGCAGTACTTC
size: NA
V: TRBV9
J: TRBJ2-7
D: TRBD1

CDR3: CASNYGGGYTF
DNA: TGTGCCAGTAACTATGGAGGTGGCTACACCTTC
size: NA
V: TRBV19
J: TRBJ1-2
D: NA

CDR3: CASSDAPPTTDTQYF
DNA: TGCGCCAGCAGTGATGCACCGCCGACCACAGATACGCAGTATTTT
size: NA
V: TRBV10-1
J: TRBJ2-3
D: NA

CDR3: CASSLTRQETQYF
DNA: TGTGCCAGCTCACTCACCCGCCAAGAGACCCAGTACTTC
size: NA
V: TRBV18
J: TRBJ2-5
D: NA

CDR3: CASSLTGRPYEQYF
DNA: TGTGCCAGCAGCTTAACAGGGAGGCCCTACGAGCAGTACTTC
size: NA
V: TRBV11-2
J: TRBJ2-7
D: NA

CDR3: CASTTQGNEQFF
DNA: TGTGCCAGTACGACACAGGGGAATGAGCAGTTCTTC
size: NA
V: TRBV2
J: TRBJ2-1
D: TRBD1

CDR3: CAWSLGAVNEQYF
DNA: TGTGCCTGGAGCTTGGGGGCTGTGAACGAGCAGTACTTC
size: NA
V: TRBV30
J: TRBJ2-7
D: NA

CDR3: CASSLGAGGPLETQYF
DNA: TGTGCCAGCAGCTTAGGGGCGGGGGGGCCTCTGGAGACCCAGTACTTC
size: NA
V: TRBV7-6
J: TRBJ2-5
D: TRBD2

CDR3: CASRNRDYRDKTDTQYF
DNA: TGTGCCAGCAGGAATCGGGACTATAGGGATAAGACAGATACGCAGTATTTT
size: NA
V: TRBV2
J: TRBJ2-3
D: TRBD2

CDR3: CASSQTGYQPQHF
DNA: TGCGCCAGCAGCCAAACAGGGTATCAGCCCCAGCATTTT
size: few
V: TRBV4-3
J: TRBJ1-5
D: NA

CDR3: CASSLGQRSQGMEKQYF
DNA: TGTGCCAGCAGCTTGGGGCAGAGAAGCCAGGGAATGGAAAAGCAGTACTTC
size: once
V: TRBV5-5
J: TRBJ2-7
D: NA

CDR3: CASSHEKTGRTEAFF
DNA: TGTGCCAGCAGCCACGAGAAGACGGGTCGGACTGAAGCTTTCTTT
size: NA
V: TRBV6-2/TRBV6-3
J: TRBJ1-1
D: NA

CDR3: CASSPGGSLSEAFF
DNA: TGCGCCAGCAGCCCGGGGGGGTCCCTCTCTGAAGCTTTCTTT
size: NA
V: TRBV4-3
J: TRBJ1-1
D: NA

CDR3: CAWSVRGAHQETQYF
DNA: TGTGCCTGGAGTGTACGAGGGGCCCACCAAGAGACCCAGTACTTC
size: NA
V: TRBV30
J: TRBJ2-5
D: NA

CDR3: CASSYGTNSNQPQHF
DNA: TGTGCCAGCAGCTACGGGACGAATAGCAATCAGCCCCAGCATTTT
size: NA
V: TRBV7-9
J: TRBJ1-5
D: NA

CDR3: CASSSRGGNTEAFF
DNA: TGTGCCAGCAGCAGCCGGGGAGGCAACACTGAAGCTTTCTTT
size: NA
V: TRBV6-2/TRBV6-3
J: TRBJ1-1
D: NA

CDR3: CASSIWETGNQPQHF
DNA: TGTGCCAGTAGTATATGGGAGACAGGGAATCAGCCCCAGCATTTT
size: few
V: TRBV19
J: TRBJ1-5
D: TRBD1

CDR3: CASSFGNQPQHF
DNA: TGTGCCAGCAGTTTCGGGAATCAGCCCCAGCATTTT
size: few
V: TRBV12-3/TRBV12-4
J: TRBJ1-5
D: NA

CDR3: CASSMKLGTSGGNYEQYF
DNA: TGTGCCAGTAGTATGAAGCTGGGGACTAGCGGGGGCAACTACGAGCAGTACTTC
size: NA
V: TRBV19
J: TRBJ2-7
D: TRBD2

CDR3: CASSPQGQGAREQYF
DNA: TGTGCCAGCTCACCACAGGGACAGGGGGCGCGAGAGCAGTACTTC
size: NA
V: TRBV18
J: TRBJ2-7
D: TRBD1

CDR3: CASSSPGGRWEAFF
DNA: TGTGCCAGTAGCAGTCCGGGGGGGAGATGGGAAGCTTTCTTT
size: NA
V: TRBV19
J: TRBJ1-1
D: NA

CDR3: CASSLEHSNQPQHF
DNA: TGTGCCAGCAGTTTAGAGCATAGCAATCAGCCCCAGCATTTT
size: NA
V: TRBV28
J: TRBJ1-5
D: NA

CDR3: CASSPQDSGNTIYF
DNA: TGTGCCAGCTCACCACAGGACTCTGGAAACACCATATATTTT
size: NA
V: TRBV18
J: TRBJ1-3
D: NA

CDR3: CASSLAGRGRTYGYTF
DNA: TGTGCCAGCAGCTTAGCGGGCAGGGGGAGAACCTATGGCTACACCTTC
size: NA
V: TRBV7-9
J: TRBJ1-2
D: TRBD1

CDR3: CASSDEQTPTYEQYF
DNA: TGTGCCAGCAGTGATGAACAGACTCCTACCTACGAGCAGTACTTC
size: NA
V: TRBV6-1
J: TRBJ2-7
D: NA